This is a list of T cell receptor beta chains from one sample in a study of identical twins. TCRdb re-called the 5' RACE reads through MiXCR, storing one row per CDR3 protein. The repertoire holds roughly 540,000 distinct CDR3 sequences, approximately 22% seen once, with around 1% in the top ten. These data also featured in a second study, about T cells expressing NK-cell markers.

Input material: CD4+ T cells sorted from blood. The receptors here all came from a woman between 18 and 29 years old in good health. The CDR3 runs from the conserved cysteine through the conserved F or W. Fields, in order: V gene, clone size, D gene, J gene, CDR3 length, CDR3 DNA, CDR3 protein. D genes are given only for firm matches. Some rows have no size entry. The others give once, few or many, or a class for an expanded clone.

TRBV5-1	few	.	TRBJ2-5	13	TGCGCCAGCAGCTTGGCCTCCGGGGAGACCCAGTACTTC	CASSLASGETQYF
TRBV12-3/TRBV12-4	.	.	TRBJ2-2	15	TGTGCCAGCAGTTTAAAGCAGGGGCTCACCGGGGAGCTGTTTTTT	CASSLKQGLTGELFF
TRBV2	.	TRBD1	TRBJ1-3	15	TGTGCCAGCAGAGCCGGACAGGGGTATCGAAACACCATATATTTT	CASRAGQGYRNTIYF
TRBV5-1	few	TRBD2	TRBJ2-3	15	TGCGCCAGCAGCCCTAGCGGGGGGGCCCCAGATACGCAGTATTTT	CASSPSGGAPDTQYF
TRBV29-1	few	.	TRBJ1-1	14	TGCAGCGTTGAGGGAACGCGGCTGAACACTGAAGCTTTCTTT	CSVEGTRLNTEAFF
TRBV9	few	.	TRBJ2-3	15	TGTGCCAGCAGCCTCGTTTATGGGGGTTCAGATACGCAGTATTTT	CASSLVYGGSDTQYF
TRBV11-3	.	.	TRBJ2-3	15	TGTGCCAGCAGCCCAACTTGGCTAGCAGGAGGTACGCAGTATTTT	CASSPTWLAGGTQYF
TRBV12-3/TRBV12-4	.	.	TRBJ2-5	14	TGTGCCAGCAGTTTGCCACCTGTTCAAGAGACCCAGTACTTC	CASSLPPVQETQYF
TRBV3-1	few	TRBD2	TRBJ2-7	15	TGTGCCAGCAGCGGATCTACTAGCGGGGCCTACGAGCAGTACTTC	CASSGSTSGAYEQYF
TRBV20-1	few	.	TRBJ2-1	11	TGCAGTGCTCTCTATGGGAATGAGCAGTTCTTC	CSALYGNEQFF
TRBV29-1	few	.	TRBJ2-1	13	TGCAGCGTGCTGTCCATAACGGAGAATGAGCAGTTCTTC	CSVLSITENEQFF
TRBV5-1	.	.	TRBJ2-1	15	TGCGCCAGTTTTAAGGGGGGAAACTCCTACAATGAGCAGTTCTTC	CASFKGGNSYNEQFF
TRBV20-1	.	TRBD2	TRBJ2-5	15	TGCAGTGCTAGACCCACTAGCGGGCGGGGAGAGACCCAGTACTTC	CSARPTSGRGETQYF
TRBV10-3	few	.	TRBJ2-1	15	TGTGCCATCAGTGAAATACAGTGGGTCGGGAATGAGCAGTTCTTC	CAISEIQWVGNEQFF
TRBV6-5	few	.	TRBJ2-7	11	TGTGCCAGCAGTAGCCCCCCCGAGCAGTACTTC	CASSSPPEQYF
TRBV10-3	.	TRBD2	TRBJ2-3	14	TGTGCCATCAGTGCGGGAGGGGCGAAAGATACGCAGTATTTT	CAISAGGAKDTQYF
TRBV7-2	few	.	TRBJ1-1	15	TGTGCCAGCAGCCCGGAAGGACAGCTGAACACTGAAGCTTTCTTT	CASSPEGQLNTEAFF
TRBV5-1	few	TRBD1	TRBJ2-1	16	TGCGCCAGCAGCTTGGCTGAGGACAGGGGGTTCCGGGAGCAGTTCTTC	CASSLAEDRGFREQFF
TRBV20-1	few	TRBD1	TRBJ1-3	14	TGCAGTGCCCAATCATGGACAGGGGGAAACACCATATATTTT	CSAQSWTGGNTIYF
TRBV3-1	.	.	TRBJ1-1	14	TGTGCCAGCAGCCAAATTCTTGGCCCGACGGGTGCTTTCTTT	CASSQILGPTGAFF
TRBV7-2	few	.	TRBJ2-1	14	TGTGCCAGCACCTCAAGGGGGAGTTACAATGAGCAGTTCTTC	CASTSRGSYNEQFF
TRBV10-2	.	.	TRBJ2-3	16	TGCGCCAGCAGTGAGTCGGGGAGAAGGGTTGGAGATACGCAGTATTTT	CASSESGRRVGDTQYF
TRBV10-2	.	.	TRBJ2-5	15	TGCGCCAGCACCGACCCGGGTGGCGGGAAAGAGACCCAGTACTTC	CASTDPGGGKETQYF
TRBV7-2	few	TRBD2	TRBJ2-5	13	TGTGCCAGCAGCTTAACTAGCGGGGAGACCCAGTACTTC	CASSLTSGETQYF
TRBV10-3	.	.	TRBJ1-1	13	TGTGCCATCAGTGAGTCTGGACAGTTTGAAGCTTTCTTT	CAISESGQFEAFF
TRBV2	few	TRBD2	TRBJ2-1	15	TGTGCCAGCAGCGGCGGGGGGGCCGTCTACAATGAGCAGTTCTTC	CASSGGGAVYNEQFF
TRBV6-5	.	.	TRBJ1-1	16	TGTGCCAGCAGTTACCCCGGGGGGCTAGTGAACACTGAAGCTTTCTTT	CASSYPGGLVNTEAFF
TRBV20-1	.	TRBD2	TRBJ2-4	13	TGCAGTGCAAGGGAGAGCGGGGGAAACATTCAGTACTTC	CSARESGGNIQYF
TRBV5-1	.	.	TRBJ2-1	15	TGCGCCAGCAGCTTGGAGAAGGGGTCCTACAATGAGCAGTTCTTC	CASSLEKGSYNEQFF
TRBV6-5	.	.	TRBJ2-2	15	TGTGCCAGCAGTTACTCGGGGCACAACACCGGGGAGCTGTTTTTT	CASSYSGHNTGELFF
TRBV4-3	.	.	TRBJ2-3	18	TGCGCCAGCAGCCAAGGGGCCTCTTTCCCTCCTAGCACAGATACGCAGTATTTT	CASSQGASFPPSTDTQYF
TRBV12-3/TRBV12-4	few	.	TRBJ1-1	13	TGTGCCAGCAGTTTCGCAGCGAACACTGAAGCTTTCTTT	CASSFAANTEAFF
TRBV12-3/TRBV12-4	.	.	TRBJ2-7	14	TGTGCCAGCACCCTTCGGGGGTTTACCTACGAGCAGTACTTC	CASTLRGFTYEQYF